This T cell receptor (beta chain) was recovered during a study of blood T cell repertoires in COVID-19. Across the whole study: The United States, Italy and Spain provided the acute and convalescent COVID-19 samples. T cells, B-cell-depleted T cells, or PBMCs supplied cDNA or gDNA.

The V gene's germline CDR1 is LNHDA and CDR2 SQIVND (reference sequence). The CDR3 contains 15 residues. With V trimmed by 8 bases and J by 4 bases, 9 bases remained unmatched. Authors' data handling: Reference gene primers were amplified, and this amplification served to estimate nucleated cell counts. Measured with immunoSEQ multiplex PCR; TCRdb has only the in-frame clones, and not every one. V, J and clone size derive from that table, while D and trimming were established from the DNA sequence. The sample shows 120,000 or so clones, 90% of them seen only once. Seattle's cohort entered during active infection and was followed longitudinally.

The specimen sequenced was peripheral blood. This TCR derives from an older woman with COVID-19, enrolled during active disease. The chain carries TRBV19 and TRBJ2-2; 8 nucleotides match TRBD1. The CDR3 DNA reads as TGTGCCAGTTCCCCGGACAGGGTGGGCACCGGGGAGCTGTTTTTT. This codes for CASSPDRVGTGELFF.